One sample yielded the 14 T cell receptor beta chains listed below, sequenced in a study of T-cell memory formation after mild COVID-19. TCRdb re-analysed the 5' RACE reads in MiXCR, keeping a single row per CDR3 protein. The sample holds hundreds of thousands of distinct CDR3 sequences, 25% to 30% seen once. The specimen sequenced was PBMCs or a T cell subset sorted from them (not recorded which). The receptors here all came from an adult woman who had mild COVID-19 (a few samples of this study predate the infection). Cell type and time point are not known.

The CDR3 protein is CASSPEGWGGTEAFF. The CDR3 DNA follows: TGTGCCAGCAGCCCAGAGGGTTGGGGGGGGACTGAAGCTTTCTTT. The V call is TRBV7-2, the J call TRBJ1-1; possibly TRBD1 for D (5 bases). Deletions cut 5 bases from V and 5 bases from J, with 18 bases between. Germline lookup yields CDR1 SGHTA and CDR2 FQGNSA. The CDR3 runs 15 residues.

The chain employs TRBV12-3 or TRBV12-4 and TRBJ2-1; 12 bases align to TRBD2. V shed 6 bases, J shed 10 bases, and the junction held 7 bases outside the gene matches. The CDR3 totals 14 residues. CDR3 sequence: CASRLAGGLREQFF. The CDR3 DNA is TGTGCCAGCAGACTAGCGGGAGGTTTACGGGAGCAGTTCTTC.

This rearrangement joins TRBV5-1 to TRBJ2-2; D perhaps matches TRBD2 (5 bases). Germline CDR1 is SGHRS and CDR2 is YFSETQ. CDR3 length: 13 residues. V lost 4 bases and J lost 5, with 9 bases in between. The CDR3 reads CASSTPGTGELFF. The CDR3 nucleotides are TGCGCCAGCAGCACCCCGGGGACCGGGGAGCTGTTTTTT. The full variable domain, with the rest looked up from reference TRBV5-1 and TRBJ2-2, is KAGVTQTPRYLIKTRGQQVTLSCSPISGHRSVSWYQQTPGQGLQFLFEYFSETQRNKGNFPGRFSGRQFSNSRSEMNVSTLELGDSALYLCASSTPGTGELFFGEGSRLTVL.

The rearrangement uses TRBV27 and TRBJ2-5; 10 nucleotides line up with TRBD1. CDR3 length: 13 amino acids. After removal of 7 bases from V and 5 bases from J, the junction contained 4 bases not matched to a gene. Per germline, CDR1 MNHEY and CDR2 SMNVEV (reference sequence). This CDR3 reads CASKTGGMETQYF. In DNA form, the CDR3 reads TGTGCCAGCAAGACAGGGGGCATGGAGACCCAGTACTTC.

The chain joins TRBV7-9 to TRBJ1-1, with TRBD1 matching 8 bases. From germline, CDR1 is SEHNR and CDR2 FQNEAQ (reference sequence). CDR3 length equals 15 residues. V was clipped by 5 bases and J by 6 bases; unmatched bases: 11. DNA for the CDR3: TGTGCCAGCAGCAGGCGACAGGGGTCGGGCGCTGAAGCTTTCTTT. It yields the protein CASSRRQGSGAEAFF.

The rearrangement joins TRBV2 to TRBJ2-1; TRBD2 aligns across 7 bases. The length of the CDR3 is 12 residues. The germline CDR1 and CDR2 sequences are SNHLY and FYNNEI. V gave up 4 bases and J gave up 14 bases; unmatched junction bases: 8. CDR3 residues: CASSVGGRREFF. The CDR3 bases are TGTGCCAGCAGTGTGGGCGGGAGACGAGAGTTCTTC.

This clonotype was detected ten times or more. The rearrangement links TRBV20-1 to TRBJ1-5, with TRBD1 matching over 8 bases. CDR1 and CDR2 from the germline V gene are DFQATT and SNEGSKA (reference sequence). The CDR3 extends over 16 amino acids. The V segment lost 0 bases and the J segment 4 bases; nucleotides outside the gene matches: 8. The CDR3 here is CSARDRGTGGNQPQHF. CDR3 in DNA: TGCAGTGCTAGAGATAGGGGAACAGGGGGAAATCAGCCCCAGCATTTT.

This clonotype was observed a handful of times. The chain joins TRBV7-6 to TRBJ2-5; TRBD2 matches 10 bases. There are 17 residues in the CDR3. Germline values: CDR1 SGHVS, CDR2 FNYEAQ. Germline trimming cut 1 base from V and 2 bases from J; bases unmatched to any gene: 7. The CDR3 bases are TGTGCCAGCAGCTTAGATCCTCTAGCGGGGGATCAAGAGACCCAGTACTTC. This gives the protein CASSLDPLAGDQETQYF.

This clonotype has a handful of counts. This chain uses TRBV5-6 with TRBJ1-2; 8 bases align to TRBD1. The V gene's germline CDR1 is SGHDT and CDR2 YYEEEE. This CDR3 is 14 amino acids long. Trimming at V came to 4 bases and at J to 0 bases, leaving 2 bases not matched to a gene. The CDR3 coding sequence is TGTGCCAGCAGCCGGACAGGGCCTAACTATGGCTACACCTTC. It codes for CASSRTGPNYGYTF.

The chain employs TRBV20-1 and TRBJ2-1; TRBD2 agrees at 11 bases. Trimming removed 7 bases from V and 2 bases from J; junction bases left unmatched: 4. The CDR3 is made up of 14 amino acids. Looked up from germline, CDR1 is DFQATT and CDR2 is SNEGSKA (reference sequence). CDR3 sequence reads: CSVLSGGAYNEQFF. CDR3 nucleotides: TGCAGTGTTCTTAGCGGGGGGGCCTACAATGAGCAGTTCTTC.

The chain employs TRBV5-1 and TRBJ2-3; D unresolved. V was clipped by 5 bases and J by 6 bases, with 13 bases between them. Germline V CDR1 and CDR2: SGHRS, YFSETQ. This CDR3 region has 13 residues. The CDR3 DNA sequence: TGCGCCAGCAGTTCGCTGACACCGGATACGCAGTATTTT. It yields the protein CASSSLTPDTQYF.

This clonotype appeared once. V is TRBV19 and J is TRBJ1-2; 8 nucleotides agree with TRBD1. The germline gives CDR1 LNHDA, CDR2 SQIVND (reference sequence). The length of the CDR3 is 13 residues. The junction had 12 bases not matched to a gene; V was cut back by 10 bases and J by 8 bases. In DNA, the CDR3 is TGTGCCACAGGGACAGGTGGACCCGAAGGCTACACCTTC. Amino acids: CATGTGGPEGYTF.

This chain uses TRBV18 with TRBJ1-1, with a tentative D call TRBD1 (6 bases). This CDR3 has 15 amino acids. Per the germline V gene, CDR1 is KGHSH and CDR2 is LQKENI. V was shortened by 3 bases and J by 1 base, with 12 bases between the two germline ends. CDR3 sequence (DNA): TGTGCCAGCTCACCGTCGACAGGCGGGAACACTGAAGCTTTCTTT. Encoded protein: CASSPSTGGNTEAFF.

The chain recombines TRBV7-3 with TRBJ2-5, with D unclear. The length of the CDR3 is 15 residues. The V and J ends lost 0 bases and 1 base respectively, with 9 bases between them. Germline-derived CDR1 and CDR2 are SGHTA and FQGTGA. This CDR3 reads CASSLTGMGQETQYF. Written as DNA, the CDR3 is TGTGCCAGCAGCTTAACTGGGATGGGCCAAGAGACCCAGTACTTC.